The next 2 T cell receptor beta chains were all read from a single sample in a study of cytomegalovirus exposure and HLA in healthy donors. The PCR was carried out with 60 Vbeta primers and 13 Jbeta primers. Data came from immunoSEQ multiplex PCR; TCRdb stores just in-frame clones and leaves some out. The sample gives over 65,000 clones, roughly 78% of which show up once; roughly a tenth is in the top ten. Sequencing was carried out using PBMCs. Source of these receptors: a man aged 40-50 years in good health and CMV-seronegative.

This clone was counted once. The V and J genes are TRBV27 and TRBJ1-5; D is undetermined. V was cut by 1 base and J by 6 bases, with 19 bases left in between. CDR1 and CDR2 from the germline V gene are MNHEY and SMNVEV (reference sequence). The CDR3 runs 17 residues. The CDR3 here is CASSLFWSTALLQPQHF. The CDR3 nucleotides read TGTGCCAGCAGTTTATTTTGGTCTACCGCACTCCTTCAGCCCCAGCATTTT.

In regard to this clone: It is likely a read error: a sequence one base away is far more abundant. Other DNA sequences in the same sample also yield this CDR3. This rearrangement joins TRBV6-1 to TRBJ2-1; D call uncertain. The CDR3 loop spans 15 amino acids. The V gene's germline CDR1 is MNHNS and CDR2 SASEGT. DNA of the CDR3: TGCGCCAGCAGTGACGCGGTTGGTGGGTACAATGAGCAGTTCTTC. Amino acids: CASSDAVGGYNEQFF.